What follows is one TCR beta chain and its context. Two negative PCRs, clearance, or symptom resolution characterized the recovered Cohort 3 donors. This entry belongs to a study of blood T cell repertoires in COVID-19. Study details: Both acute and convalescent COVID-19 samples were obtained from the United States, Italy and Spain.

In the authors' workflow: Scientists estimated how many nucleated cells there were by amplifying reference gene primers. Some clones are missing from TCRdb's copy, which holds only in-frame ones; the method was immunoSEQ multiplex PCR. The DNA gave D and trimming, while V, J and clone size come from that table. The sample shows about 300,000 clones, around 90% of them seen only once. The germline V gene encodes CDR1 MNHEY and CDR2 SVGEGT. Trimming left V 1 base short and J 6 bases short, with 18 bases between. CDR3 length: 17 amino acids. The chain uses TRBV6-2 or TRBV6-3 and TRBJ2-2, with TRBD2 as a possible D gene (6 bases). Sequences were obtained from PBMCs or T cells enriched from blood (not recorded which). This sequence was found in a man between 60 and 75 years old who had recovered from COVID-19. CDR3 nucleotides: TGTGCCAGCAGTTACTTCGCCGGGACCGGGAGTGCCGGGGAGCTGTTTTTT. It codes for CASSYFAGTGSAGELFF.